The 17 T cell receptor beta chains below were found in one sample sequenced in a study of T cell changes during pregnancy in multiple sclerosis (dated by TCRdb to the late 2010s). Receptors were amplified or captured by the immunoSEQ multiplex PCR assay. Drawn from immuneACCESS, this table holds only the in-frame rearrangements with V and J called that TCRdb kept. Clones are partly lost; checked studies trace under half to an unresolved V gene and leave the rest unexplained. Present in this sample are 70,000 to 75,000 clones, around nine tenths of which were seen just once. Clones ranked in the top ten supply 3.3% of the sample. Sequencing used peripheral blood, obtained before pregnancy. The origin of the receptors is a female donor with multiple sclerosis, enrolled in a pregnancy study.

The CDR3: CASSPKWTEEETQYF. The CDR3 nucleotides are TGTGCCAGCAGCCCAAAATGGACAGAGGAAGAGACCCAGTACTTC. The chain couples TRBV14 to TRBJ2-5; tentative D call: TRBD1 (6 bases). Trimming left V 4 bases short and J 3 bases short, with 15 bases between. The germline CDR1 and CDR2 sequences are SGHDN and FVKESK. The CDR3 contains 15 residues.

The chain recombines TRBV4-3 with TRBJ2-1; 9 bases agree with TRBD1. The CDR3 is 18 amino acids. Germline V gene sequence: CDR1 LGHNA, CDR2 YSLEER. V lost 4 bases to trimming and J lost 6 bases; unmatched junction nucleotides: 16. CDR3 nucleotide sequence: TGCGCCAGCAGCCCCCTGCCCTCTGCCGGGACAGGGTCCAATGAGCAGTTCTTC. This gives the protein CASSPLPSAGTGSNEQFF.

The V and J genes are TRBV2 and TRBJ2-2; maybe TRBD1 (6 bases). This CDR3 contains 16 residues. Germline V gives CDR1 SNHLY, CDR2 FYNNEI. The V end was cut by 3 bases, the J end by 0 bases, with 11 bases between. The CDR3 protein is CASSERGKSNTGELFF. CDR3 coding DNA: TGTGCCAGCAGTGAGAGGGGGAAATCGAACACCGGGGAGCTGTTTTTT.

The chain carries TRBV19 and TRBJ2-7; possible D gene TRBD1, 5 bases. Germline V CDR1 and CDR2: LNHDA, SQIVND (reference sequence). The CDR3 contains 14 residues. The V end was cut by 3 bases, the J end by 4 bases, with 13 bases between. The DNA for the CDR3 is TGTGCCAGTAGTATTCAGGGAATCAGTTACGAGCAGTACTTC. It yields the protein CASSIQGISYEQYF.

V is TRBV4-2 and J is TRBJ2-1, with 7 bases aligning to TRBD2. Germline trimming cut 1 base from V and 6 bases from J; bases unmatched to any gene: 9. Germline lookup yields CDR1 LGHNA and CDR2 YNFKEQ. The CDR3 has 16 amino acids. In DNA form, the CDR3 reads TGTGCCAGCAGCCAAGGGTGGGCGGGAGAAATCAATGAGCAGTTCTTC. It translates to CASSQGWAGEINEQFF.

This clone was picked up one time. This chain joins TRBV19 and TRBJ2-7, with 10 nucleotides matching TRBD1. CDR3 length: 13 residues. With V trimmed by 9 bases and J by 6 bases, 8 bases remained unmatched. Germline V lookup: CDR1 LNHDA, CDR2 SQIVND (reference sequence). CDR3 loop: CASAGTGVVEQYF. CDR3 in DNA: TGTGCCAGCGCCGGGACAGGGGTTGTCGAGCAGTACTTC.

This rearrangement joins TRBV9 to TRBJ2-7; D possibly corresponds to TRBD2 (5 bases). Germline CDR1 reads SGDLS; CDR2 reads YYNGEE. The ends were cut back, 6 bases at V and 3 bases at J, with 16 bases in the middle. This CDR3 has 14 amino acids. CDR3 DNA: TGTGCCAGCACCGTCGGGGTCGCAGACTACGAGCAGTACTTC. Translation gives CASTVGVADYEQYF.

This rearrangement joins TRBV6-1 to TRBJ2-7; TRBD2 matches at 13 bases. J lost 3 bases, V lost 6 bases, and 8 bases had no gene match. CDR3 size: 16 residues. The germline gives CDR1 MNHNS, CDR2 SASEGT. CDR3 DNA sequence: TGTGCCAGCAGCGAACTAGCGGGAGGGTTAGACTACGAGCAGTACTTC. Translating it yields CASSELAGGLDYEQYF.

The chain uses TRBV27 and TRBJ2-1; the D gene is possibly TRBD1 (5 bases). CDR1 is MNHEY and CDR2 is SMNVEV in the germline V gene (reference sequence). V shed 6 bases and J shed 5 bases, with 14 bases lying between them. The CDR3 spans 14 residues. This CDR3 is CASSTDRNNNEQFF. The CDR3 DNA sequence: TGTGCCAGCAGCACCGACAGAAACAACAATGAGCAGTTCTTC.

The rearrangement joins TRBV5-1 to TRBJ1-1; no clear D gene. V lost 8 bases, J lost 5 bases, and 22 bases lay in between. Germline CDR1 reads SGHRS; CDR2 reads YFSETQ. The CDR3 has 15 residues. Here the CDR3 reads CASATWAGGGTEAFF. CDR3 in DNA: TGCGCCAGTGCCACATGGGCGGGCGGAGGTACTGAAGCTTTCTTT. The full variable domain, rest sourced from reference TRBV5-1 and TRBJ1-1, is KAGVTQTPRYLIKTRGQQVTLSCSPISGHRSVSWYQQTPGQGLQFLFEYFSETQRNKGNFPGRFSGRQFSNSRSEMNVSTLELGDSALYLCASATWAGGGTEAFFGQGTRLTVV.

This chain links TRBV2 with TRBJ2-3; D remains unclear. Trimming took off 5 bases at V and 6 bases at J, with 6 bases between the two ends. Looked up from germline, CDR1 is SNHLY and CDR2 is FYNNEI. The CDR3 spans 11 residues. The CDR3 DNA is TGTGCCAGCAGTTACCGGGATACGCAGTATTTT. Translated, it gives CASSYRDTQYF.

This CDR3 reads CASNTKSAGGNTIYF. The CDR3 DNA reads as TGTGCCAGTAACACTAAAAGCGCAGGGGGAAACACCATATATTTT. The genes are TRBV19 and TRBJ1-3; TRBD1 is a possible D gene (5 bases). This CDR3 comprises 15 residues. V was cut by 7 bases and J by 4 bases, with 17 bases left in between. Germline V gene data show CDR1 as LNHDA and CDR2 as SQIVND (reference sequence).

This sequence joins TRBV7-9 and TRBJ2-7; perhaps TRBD1 as D (6 bases). The CDR3 loop spans 14 amino acids. Germline CDR1 and CDR2: SEHNR and FQNEAQ (reference sequence). Trimming left V 5 bases short and J 4 bases short, with 15 bases between. CDR3 coding DNA: TGTGCCAGCAGCGCCCCGGGACAAATATACGAGCAGTACTTC. It codes for CASSAPGQIYEQYF.

The J gene is TRBJ1-1, the V gene TRBV9; D gene uncertain. The CDR3 extends over 11 amino acids. Trimming cost V 3 bases and J 4 bases, with 4 bases left between them. Germline-derived CDR1 and CDR2 are SGDLS and YYNGEE. The CDR3 spells CASSAVTEAFF. In nucleotides, the CDR3 is TGTGCCAGCAGCGCGGTCACTGAAGCTTTCTTT. The full variable domain, in which reference TRBV9 and TRBJ1-1 provide the parts outside the CDR3, is DSGVTQTPKHLITATGQRVTLRCSPRSGDLSVYWYQQSLDQGLQFLIQYYNGEERAKGNILERFSAQQFPDLHSELNLSSLELGDSALYFCASSAVTEAFFGQGTRLTVV.

This chain connects TRBV6-6 to TRBJ1-2; 8 bases are shared with TRBD1. Germline CDR1 MNHNY, CDR2 SVGAGI (reference sequence). The CDR3 totals 14 residues. After removal of 6 bases from V and 5 bases from J, the junction contained 8 bases not matched to a gene. The CDR3 is CASSDGQGGYGYTF. CDR3 nucleotides: TGTGCCAGCAGCGACGGACAGGGCGGATATGGCTACACCTTC.

This chain uses TRBV2 with TRBJ1-4; tentative D call: TRBD1 (5 bases). CDR3 size: 15 residues. Trimming stripped 6 bases from V and 0 bases from J, with 11 bases between. The germline V gene encodes CDR1 SNHLY and CDR2 FYNNEI. The CDR3 bases are TGTGCCAGCAGCCCTGACAGTGCAACTAATGAAAAACTGTTTTTT. As protein: CASSPDSATNEKLFF.

The chain combines TRBV9 with TRBJ2-5, with 10 bases aligning to TRBD2. Germline V gene data show CDR1 as SGDLS and CDR2 as YYNGEE. V lost 0 bases to trimming and J lost 1 base; unmatched junction nucleotides: 6. The CDR3 has 17 residues. In DNA, the CDR3 is TGTGCCAGCAGCGTAGATTCTAGCGGGAGAAGCCAAGAGACCCAGTACTTC. This sequence encodes CASSVDSSGRSQETQYF.